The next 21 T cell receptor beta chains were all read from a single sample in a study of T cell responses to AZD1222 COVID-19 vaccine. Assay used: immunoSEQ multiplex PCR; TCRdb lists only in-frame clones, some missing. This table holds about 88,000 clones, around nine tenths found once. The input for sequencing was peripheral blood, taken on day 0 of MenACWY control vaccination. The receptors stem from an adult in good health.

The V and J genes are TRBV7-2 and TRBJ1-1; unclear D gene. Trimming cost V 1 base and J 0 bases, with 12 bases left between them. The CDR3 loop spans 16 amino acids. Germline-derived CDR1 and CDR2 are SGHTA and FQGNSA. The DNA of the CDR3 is TGTGCCAGCAGCTTAGAGTTCGGGCAGATGAACACTGAAGCTTTCTTT. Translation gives CASSLEFGQMNTEAFF. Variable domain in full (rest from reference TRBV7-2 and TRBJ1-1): GAGVSQSPSNKVTEKGKDVELRCDPISGHTALYWYRQSLGQGLEFLIYFQGNSAPDKSGLPSDRFSAERTGGSVSTLTIQRTQQEDSAVYLCASSLEFGQMNTEAFFGQGTRLTVV.

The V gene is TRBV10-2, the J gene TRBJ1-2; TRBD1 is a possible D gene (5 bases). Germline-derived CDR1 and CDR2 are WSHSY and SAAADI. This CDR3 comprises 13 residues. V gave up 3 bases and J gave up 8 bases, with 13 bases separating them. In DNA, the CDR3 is TGCGCCAGCAGTGAAGGGGAAGCGGACGGCTACACCTTC. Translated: CASSEGEADGYTF.

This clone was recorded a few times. CDR3 DNA sequence: TGTGCCAGCAGCGCAGGGGGGGAGGTTACGCAGTATTTT. This encodes CASSAGGEVTQYF. The chain couples TRBV5-5 to TRBJ2-3, with D perhaps matching TRBD1 or TRBD2 (7 bases each). The CDR3 covers 13 residues. The germline V and J ends were trimmed by 4 bases and 8 bases, with 14 bases remaining between them. Germline loops: CDR1 SGHKS, CDR2 YYEKEE (reference sequence).

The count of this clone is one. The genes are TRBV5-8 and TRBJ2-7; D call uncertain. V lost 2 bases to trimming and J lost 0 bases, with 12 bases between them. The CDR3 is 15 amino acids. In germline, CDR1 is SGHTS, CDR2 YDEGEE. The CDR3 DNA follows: TGTGCCAGCAGCTTTGGCCAGACCAGCTCCTACGAGCAGTACTTC. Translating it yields CASSFGQTSSYEQYF.

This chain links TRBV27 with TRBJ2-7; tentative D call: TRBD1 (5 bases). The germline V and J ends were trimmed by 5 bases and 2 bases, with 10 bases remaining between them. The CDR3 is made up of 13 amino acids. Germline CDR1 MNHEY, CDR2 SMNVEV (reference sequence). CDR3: CASSPDRTYEQYF. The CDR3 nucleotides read TGTGCCAGCAGTCCCGACAGAACCTACGAGCAGTACTTC.

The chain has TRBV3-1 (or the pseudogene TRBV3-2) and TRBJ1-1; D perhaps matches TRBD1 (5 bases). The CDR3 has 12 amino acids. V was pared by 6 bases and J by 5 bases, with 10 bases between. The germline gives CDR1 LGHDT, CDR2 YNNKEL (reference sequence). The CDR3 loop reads CASSYWGTEAFF. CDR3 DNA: TGTGCCAGCAGTTACTGGGGGACTGAAGCTTTCTTT.

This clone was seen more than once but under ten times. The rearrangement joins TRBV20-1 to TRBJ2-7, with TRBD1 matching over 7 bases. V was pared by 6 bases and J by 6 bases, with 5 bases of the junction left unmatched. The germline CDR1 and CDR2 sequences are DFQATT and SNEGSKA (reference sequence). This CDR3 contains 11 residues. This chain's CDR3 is CSADRTGEQYF. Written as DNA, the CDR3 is TGCAGTGCGGATAGGACAGGCGAGCAGTACTTC.

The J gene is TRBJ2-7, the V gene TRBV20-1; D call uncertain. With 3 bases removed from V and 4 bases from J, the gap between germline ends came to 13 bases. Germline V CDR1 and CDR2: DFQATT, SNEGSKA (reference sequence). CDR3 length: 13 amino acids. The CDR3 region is CSASPGVGYEQYF. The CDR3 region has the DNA TGCAGTGCTAGTCCTGGGGTGGGGTACGAGCAGTACTTC.

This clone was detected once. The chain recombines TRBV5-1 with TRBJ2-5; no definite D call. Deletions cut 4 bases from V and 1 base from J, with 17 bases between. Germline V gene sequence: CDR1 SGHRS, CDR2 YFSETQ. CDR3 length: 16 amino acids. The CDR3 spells CASSQIRPSSQETQYF. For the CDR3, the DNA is TGCGCCAGCAGCCAAATCCGGCCTAGTTCCCAAGAGACCCAGTACTTC. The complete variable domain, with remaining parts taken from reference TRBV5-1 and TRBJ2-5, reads KAGVTQTPRYLIKTRGQQVTLSCSPISGHRSVSWYQQTPGQGLQFLFEYFSETQRNKGNFPGRFSGRQFSNSRSEMNVSTLELGDSALYLCASSQIRPSSQETQYFGPGTRLLVL.

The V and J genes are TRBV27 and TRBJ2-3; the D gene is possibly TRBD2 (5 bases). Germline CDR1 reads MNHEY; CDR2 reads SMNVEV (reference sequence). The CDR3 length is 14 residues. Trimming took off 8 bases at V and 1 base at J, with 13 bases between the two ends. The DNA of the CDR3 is TGTGCCAGCTCCCGGGGTTGGGGCACAGATACGCAGTATTTT. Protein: CASSRGWGTDTQYF.

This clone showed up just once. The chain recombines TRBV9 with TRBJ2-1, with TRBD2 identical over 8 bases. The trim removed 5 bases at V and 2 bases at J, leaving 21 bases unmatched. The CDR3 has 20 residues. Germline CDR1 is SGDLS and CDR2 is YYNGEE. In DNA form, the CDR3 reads TGTGCCAGCAGTCCCTCGGGGGCCAGGAAGGCGGGAGGAACCTACAATGAGCAGTTCTTC. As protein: CASSPSGARKAGGTYNEQFF.

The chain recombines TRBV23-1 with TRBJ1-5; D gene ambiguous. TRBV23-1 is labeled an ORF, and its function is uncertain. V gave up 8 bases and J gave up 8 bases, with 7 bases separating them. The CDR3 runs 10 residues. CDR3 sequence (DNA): TGCGCCAGCGGATGGAAGCCCCAGCATTTT. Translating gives CASGWKPQHF.

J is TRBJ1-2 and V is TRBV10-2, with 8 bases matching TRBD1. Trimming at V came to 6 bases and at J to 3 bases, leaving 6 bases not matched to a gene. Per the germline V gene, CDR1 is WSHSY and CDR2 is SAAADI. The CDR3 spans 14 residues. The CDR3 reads CASSSGQGHYGYTF. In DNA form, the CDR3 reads TGCGCCAGCAGCTCAGGACAGGGCCACTATGGCTACACCTTC.

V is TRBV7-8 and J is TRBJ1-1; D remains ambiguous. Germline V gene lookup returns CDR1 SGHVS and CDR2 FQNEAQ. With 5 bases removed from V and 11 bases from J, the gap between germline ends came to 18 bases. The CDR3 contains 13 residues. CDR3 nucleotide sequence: TGTGCCAGCAGCCCTCGTGTTGACCTGGGTGCTTTCTTT. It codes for CASSPRVDLGAFF.

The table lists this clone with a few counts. CDR3 loop: CASNRGQGEKLFF. DNA for the CDR3: TGTGCCAGCAACCGGGGGCAGGGTGAAAAACTGTTTTTT. V usage is TRBV5-8 and J usage is TRBJ1-4, with a possible D match to TRBD1 (6 bases). The ends were cut back, 6 bases at V and 7 bases at J, with 13 bases in the middle. Germline V gene sequence: CDR1 SGHTS, CDR2 YDEGEE. This CDR3 contains 13 residues. The entire variable domain, with the rest obtained from reference TRBV5-8 and TRBJ1-4, is as follows: EAGVTQSPTHLIKTRGQQATLRCSPISGHTSVYWYQQALGLGLQFLLWYDEGEERNRGNFPPRFSGRQFPNYSSELNVNALELEDSALYLCASNRGQGEKLFFGSGTQLSVL.

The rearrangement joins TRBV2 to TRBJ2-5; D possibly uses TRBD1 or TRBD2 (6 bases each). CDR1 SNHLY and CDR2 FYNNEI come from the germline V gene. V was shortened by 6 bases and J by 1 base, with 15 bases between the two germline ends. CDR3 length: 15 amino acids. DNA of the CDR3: TGTGCCAGCAGCCCACCCGGAGGGGGCCAAGAGACCCAGTACTTC. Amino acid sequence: CASSPPGGGQETQYF.

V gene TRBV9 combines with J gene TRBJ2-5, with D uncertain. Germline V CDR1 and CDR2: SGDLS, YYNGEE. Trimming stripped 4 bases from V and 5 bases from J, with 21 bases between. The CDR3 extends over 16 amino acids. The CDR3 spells CASSPRIQTVGETQYF. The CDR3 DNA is TGTGCCAGCAGCCCGCGGATCCAAACCGTGGGGGAGACCCAGTACTTC.

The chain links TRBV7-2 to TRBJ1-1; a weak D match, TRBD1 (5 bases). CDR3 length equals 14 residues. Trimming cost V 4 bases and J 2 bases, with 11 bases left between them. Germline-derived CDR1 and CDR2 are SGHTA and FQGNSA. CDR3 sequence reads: CASSSTWGNTEAFF. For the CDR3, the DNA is TGTGCCAGCAGCTCGACCTGGGGCAACACTGAAGCTTTCTTT.

The CDR3, as DNA: TGTGCCAGCAGATACACTGGCAGGGGTCTACCTGGCTACACCTTC. Encoded protein: CASRYTGRGLPGYTF. The rearrangement joins TRBV28 to TRBJ1-2, with D possibly matching TRBD1 (6 bases). Germline CDR1 is MDHEN and CDR2 is SYDVKM. Trimming took off 6 bases at V and 7 bases at J, with 21 bases between the two ends. The CDR3 length is 15 residues.

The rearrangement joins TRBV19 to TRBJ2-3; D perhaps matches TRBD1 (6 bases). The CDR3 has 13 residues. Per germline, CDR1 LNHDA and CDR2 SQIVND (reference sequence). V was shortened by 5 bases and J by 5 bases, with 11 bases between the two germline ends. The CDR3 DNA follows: TGTGCCAGTAGTGCGCAGGGGTTAGATACGCAGTATTTT. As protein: CASSAQGLDTQYF.

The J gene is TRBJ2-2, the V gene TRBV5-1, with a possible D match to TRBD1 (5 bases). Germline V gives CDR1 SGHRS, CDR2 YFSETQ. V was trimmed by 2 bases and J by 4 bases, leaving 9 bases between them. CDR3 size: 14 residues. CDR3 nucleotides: TGCGCCAGCAGCTTCAGGGTGGGCACCGGGGAGCTGTTTTTT. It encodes CASSFRVGTGELFF.